This T cell receptor beta chain was recovered during a study of regulatory T cells in long-lasting Graves disease. To make TCR beta libraries, researchers used iRepertoire HTBI primers and Arm-PCR of CDR3 regions. TCRdb recomputed calls from the multiplex PCR reads with MiXCR, one row per CDR3 protein. The table lists 450,000 to 600,000 distinct CDR3 sequences, roughly 15% of them singletons. In germline, CDR1 is SGHRS, CDR2 YFSETQ. The CDR3 extends over 15 amino acids. V gave up 7 bases and J gave up 2 bases, with 17 bases separating them. This clonotype was seen a few times. Time point indicated: newly diagnosed GD, antithyroid drugs for less than 3 months. RNA isolated from PBMCs was used to make the TCR library. The sample also formed part of further work on T cells in Graves' hyperthyroidism and ophthalmopathy.

The V call is TRBV5-1, the J call TRBJ2-3; possibly TRBD1 for D (6 bases). The sample consisted of peripheral blood mononuclear cells (PBMCs), taken at new diagnosis, from a patient treated with antithyroid drugs. The sequence came from a man aged 40-49 years with Graves disease. CDR3 region: CASGQTGSPTDTQYF. The CDR3 nucleotides are TGCGCCAGCGGACAGACGGGATCCCCCACAGATACGCAGTATTTT.